These T cell receptor beta chains were read from a single sample in a study of blood T cell repertoires in COVID-19. Sequencing used immunoSEQ multiplex PCR; TCRdb keeps in-frame clones, though not all of them. Found here are about 250,000 clones, around 82% of them singletons; the top ten hold roughly 8.7%. Sequenced material: peripheral blood. These receptor sequences come from a man aged 35 to 55 with active or convalescent COVID-19. Each CDR3 is given with its conserved first and last residue. Each record gives: J gene, clone size, V gene, D gene, CDR3 DNA, CDR3 protein. D genes are given only for firm matches. Clone sizes are given selectively: once, few, many, or a class where the clone is expanded.

>TRBJ2-1|NA|TRBV9|NA
TGTGCCAGCAGCGTTAATTCACAGGTTCACAATGAGCAGTTCTTC
CASSVNSQVHNEQFF
>TRBJ1-2|few|TRBV18|NA
TGTGCCAGCTCACCAATGACAGGCGGCTACACCTTC
CASSPMTGGYTF
>TRBJ2-1|NA|TRBV19|NA
TGTGCCAGCACCTGGACTGTGAGCTCCTACAATGAGCAGTTCTTC
CASTWTVSSYNEQFF
>TRBJ2-7|NA|TRBV18|TRBD1
TGTGCCAGCTCACTGGACAGGGCGATAACCTACGAGCAGTACTTC
CASSLDRAITYEQYF
>TRBJ2-6|NA|TRBV30|NA
TGTGCCTGGAGTGTCACAGGGATATCCGGGGCCAACGTCCTGACTTTC
CAWSVTGISGANVLTF
>TRBJ2-7|many|TRBV11-3|NA
TGTGCCAGCAGCATCGGACGGGGATCCTACGAGCAGTACTTC
CASSIGRGSYEQYF
>TRBJ1-2|few|TRBV2|NA
TGTGCCAGCATTTTCACATCGAACTATGGCTACACCTTC
CASIFTSNYGYTF
>TRBJ2-2|NA|TRBV10-1|NA
TGCGCCAGCAGTGGAGAGCTGGCCGGGGAGCTGTTTTTT
CASSGELAGELFF
>TRBJ1-1|NA|TRBV28|NA
TGTGCCAGCATTGGGTGGTGGCAGGGGTACACTGAAGCTTTCTTT
CASIGWWQGYTEAFF
>TRBJ1-6|NA|TRBV19|NA
TGTGCCAGTAGTTCGAAAACTTTAAATTCACCCCTCCACTTT
CASSSKTLNSPLHF
>TRBJ1-4|once|TRBV5-4|NA
TGTGCCAGCAGCTTGTCAACCCGGAGTAATGAAAAACTGTTTTTT
CASSLSTRSNEKLFF
>TRBJ2-1|NA|TRBV12-3/TRBV12-4|TRBD2
TGTGCCAGCAGGGCTAGCGGAATCCATGAGCAGTTCTTC
CASRASGIHEQFF
>TRBJ1-2|NA|TRBV6-2/TRBV6-3|TRBD1
TGTGCCAGCAGCCGCCCGGGACAGCTCTATGGCTACACCTTC
CASSRPGQLYGYTF
>TRBJ1-2|NA|TRBV5-1|TRBD1
TGCGCCAGCAGCTCAGTGGACAGGGACTATGGCTACACCTTC
CASSSVDRDYGYTF
>TRBJ1-1|once|TRBV19|NA
TGTGCCAGTAGTATGGAAACAACGAACAGAGGGGGAGCTTTCTTT
CASSMETTNRGGAFF
>TRBJ2-5|NA|TRBV2|TRBD2
TGTGCCAGCAAACCCGACCAGGCGGGGGGGAAAGAGACCCAGTACTTC
CASKPDQAGGKETQYF
>TRBJ2-2|NA|TRBV11-3|TRBD2
TGTGCCAGCAGCTTATTTGGCGGGAGGGTGACCGGGGAGCTGTTTTTT
CASSLFGGRVTGELFF
>TRBJ1-5|NA|TRBV5-6|NA
TGTGCCAGCAGCTTAATCAGCGGCAATCAGCCCCAGCATTTT
CASSLISGNQPQHF
>TRBJ1-3|NA|TRBV30|TRBD1
TGTGCCTGGAGTGACGGAGTCCGACAGGGGACCATATATTTT
CAWSDGVRQGTIYF
>TRBJ2-7|NA|TRBV2|TRBD1
TGTGCCAGCAGTGAAGAGGGGACAGGGGGCCACGAGCAGTACTTC
CASSEEGTGGHEQYF
>TRBJ2-3|NA|TRBV10-2|TRBD1
TGCGCCAGCACCGGTTTGGACAGGGGGTTTACAGATACGCAGTATTTT
CASTGLDRGFTDTQYF
>TRBJ1-4|NA|TRBV30|TRBD1
TGTGCCTGGAGTGTACCACAGGGGGCGGGTGAAAAACTGTTTTTT
CAWSVPQGAGEKLFF
>TRBJ2-3|NA|TRBV27|NA
TGTGCCAGCAGTCCTTTGGACTACACAGATACGCAGTATTTT
CASSPLDYTDTQYF